This TCR beta chain was profiled in a study of blood T cell repertoires in COVID-19. Original processing notes: Amplifying reference gene primers gave estimates of nucleated cell counts. Generated by immunoSEQ multiplex PCR, the TCRdb table keeps only in-frame clones and is missing some. That table gives V, J and clone size, and the DNA gave D and trimming. Here the sample spans under 300,000 clones, under 90% being singletons. This CDR3 has 15 amino acids. CDR1 MGHRA and CDR2 YSYEKL come from the germline V gene. Trimming stripped 3 bases from V and 6 bases from J, with 15 bases between. Source material: PBMCs or T cells enriched from blood (not recorded which). This TCR was sampled from a man younger than 30 who had recovered from COVID-19. The gene calls are TRBV4-1 and TRBJ1-5; D ambiguous. The CDR3 DNA reads TGCGCCAGCAGCCAGGCTAGATACCTAGGTCAGCCCCAGCATTTT. Protein sequence: CASSQARYLGQPQHF.